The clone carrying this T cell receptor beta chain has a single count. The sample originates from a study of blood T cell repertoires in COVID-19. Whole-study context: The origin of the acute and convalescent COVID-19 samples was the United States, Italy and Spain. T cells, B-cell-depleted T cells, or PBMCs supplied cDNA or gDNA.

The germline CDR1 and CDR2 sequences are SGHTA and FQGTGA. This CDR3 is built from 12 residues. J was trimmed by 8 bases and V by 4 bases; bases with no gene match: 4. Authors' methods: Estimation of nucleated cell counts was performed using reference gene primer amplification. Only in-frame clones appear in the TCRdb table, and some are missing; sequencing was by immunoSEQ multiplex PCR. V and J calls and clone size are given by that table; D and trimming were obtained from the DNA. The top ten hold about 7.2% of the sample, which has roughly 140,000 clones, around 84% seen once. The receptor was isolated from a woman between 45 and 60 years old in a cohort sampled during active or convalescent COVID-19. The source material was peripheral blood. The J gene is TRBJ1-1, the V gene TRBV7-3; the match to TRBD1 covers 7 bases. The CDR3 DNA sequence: TGTGCCAGCAGCTCTGGACAGGAGGAAGCTTTCTTT. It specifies CASSSGQEEAFF.